The 21 T cell receptor beta chains in this list originate from one sample, sequenced in a study of monozygotic twins with inflammatory bowel disease. For each CDR3 protein, TCRdb gives one entry from its re-call of the 5' RACE reads, without DNA. In total, the table holds 85,000 to 110,000 distinct CDR3 sequences. The sequenced material came from blood. These receptors all come from a human donor with ulcerative colitis or Crohn's disease, or a healthy co-twin of an affected twin (not recorded which).

This sequence joins TRBV12-3 or TRBV12-4 and TRBJ1-6; the D call of TRBD1 rests on TCRdb alone, since no DNA is present to check it. The CDR3 has 15 amino acids. CDR3 sequence: CASSLGTGAGSPLHF.

Here the CDR3 reads CASSAMTSVTNTGELFF. This chain connects TRBV7-2 to TRBJ2-2; TCRdb reports TRBD2, a call that lacks DNA to check it against. The CDR3 runs 17 residues. The germline gives CDR1 SGHTA, CDR2 FQGNSA. Full variable domain (missing parts from reference TRBV7-2 and TRBJ2-2): GAGVSQSPSNKVTEKGKDVELRCDPISGHTALYWYRQSLGQGLEFLIYFQGNSAPDKSGLPSDRFSAERTGGSVSTLTIQRTQQEDSAVYLCASSAMTSVTNTGELFFGEGSRLTVL.

CDR3 loop: CASSFTSLMGDTQYF. This chain links TRBV7-2 with TRBJ2-3; the TCRdb D gene call, TRBD2, has no DNA to confirm it. Germline V CDR1 and CDR2: SGHTA, FQGNSA. The CDR3 has 15 amino acids.

The V and J genes are TRBV10-3 and TRBJ2-7. This CDR3 spans 12 amino acids. Germline lookup yields CDR1 ENHRY and CDR2 SYGVKD. The CDR3 sequence is CAISYGFNEQYF.

The V gene is TRBV24-1, the J gene TRBJ2-5; TCRdb selects TRBD1, and the lack of DNA leaves this call unchecked. Germline-derived CDR1 and CDR2 are KGHDR and SFDVKD. CDR3 length: 15 amino acids. This CDR3 is CATSDTGTVQETQYF.

The chain is built from TRBV7-9 and TRBJ1-4; TCRdb's D call of TRBD1 is untestable without DNA. CDR1 is SEHNR, CDR2 FQNEAQ, per germline (reference sequence). The CDR3 runs to 13 residues. CDR3: CASRDDRGEKLFF.

The V call is TRBV24-1, the J call TRBJ2-7; TCRdb calls TRBD1, which cannot be checked without DNA. CDR1 is KGHDR and CDR2 is SFDVKD in the germline V gene. This CDR3 comprises 13 residues. The CDR3 region is CAKMGTASYEQYF.

J is TRBJ2-2 and V is TRBV20-1; without DNA, the TCRdb call of TRBD2 cannot be checked. CDR3 length equals 15 residues. The germline V gene has CDR1 DFQATT and CDR2 SNEGSKA (reference sequence). The CDR3 reads CSASRLAGNTGELFF.

The chain employs TRBV27 and TRBJ2-1; with no DNA, the TCRdb D assignment of TRBD1 cannot be verified. The CDR3 length is 18 residues. The V gene's germline CDR1 is MNHEY and CDR2 SMNVEV (reference sequence). The CDR3 sequence is CASIPPGEAGASYNEQFF.

The V and J genes are TRBV28 and TRBJ2-4; TCRdb's D gene call, TRBD1, goes unchecked for lack of DNA. Looked up from germline, CDR1 is MDHEN and CDR2 is SYDVKM. CDR3 length equals 16 residues. This CDR3 is CASSLGELLRGAIQYF.

V is TRBV15 and J is TRBJ2-5; checking the TCRdb D call of TRBD2 is not possible without DNA. The CDR3 loop spans 16 amino acids. CDR1 LNHNV and CDR2 YYDKDF come from the germline V gene (reference sequence). The CDR3 protein is CATSRATSGPKETQYF.

V usage is TRBV7-8 and J usage is TRBJ1-2; the TCRdb call, TRBD1, lacks DNA for checking. The germline V gene has CDR1 SGHVS and CDR2 FQNEAQ. The CDR3 is 16 residues long. The chain's CDR3 is CASSFRRQGADYGYTF.

The J gene is TRBJ2-1, the V gene TRBV6-2 or TRBV6-3; the D call of TRBD2 rests on TCRdb alone, since no DNA is present to check it. The CDR3 spans 17 residues. Germline V gene data show CDR1 as MNHEY and CDR2 as SVGEGT. CDR3 residues: CASSGLPEGGTYNEQFF.

J is TRBJ2-1 and V is TRBV7-9; TCRdb's assignment of TRBD2 cannot be checked, as there is no DNA. The CDR3 covers 12 residues. The germline gives CDR1 SEHNR, CDR2 FQNEAQ (reference sequence). CDR3 in amino acids: CASNSREFEQFF.

The chain uses TRBV9 and TRBJ1-2. CDR1 and CDR2 (germline): SGDLS, YYNGEE. The CDR3 covers 15 residues. The CDR3 loop is CASSVVPGMMSGYTF.

This chain uses TRBV12-3 or TRBV12-4 with TRBJ1-2; there is no DNA to check the TCRdb D call of TRBD1. This CDR3 contains 15 residues. The CDR3 sequence: CASSLGAGAIHGYTF.

This CDR3 is CASSSDTGVMNTEAFF. The chain uses TRBV5-1 and TRBJ1-1. CDR1 SGHRS and CDR2 YFSETQ come from the germline V gene. The CDR3 runs 16 residues.

This chain uses TRBV6-1 with TRBJ2-1; TCRdb gives TRBD2 as the D gene, but with no DNA this cannot be confirmed. The CDR3 sequence is 15 residues long. Germline-derived CDR1 and CDR2 are MNHNS and SASEGT. CDR3 region: CASGLAANSYNEQFF.

The chain joins TRBV19 to TRBJ2-5; TCRdb designates TRBD2, a call that cannot be tested without DNA. The CDR3 runs 13 residues. Germline CDR1 and CDR2: LNHDA and SQIVND (reference sequence). The CDR3: CASSGTSAQTQYF.

The chain couples TRBV28 to TRBJ2-7; the TCRdb D gene call, TRBD1, has no DNA to confirm it. The CDR3 contains 15 residues. The V gene's germline CDR1 is MDHEN and CDR2 SYDVKM. CDR3 residues: CASSRGGVSSYEQYF.

This sequence joins TRBV20-1 and TRBJ2-7; the D call from TCRdb, TRBD2, cannot be confirmed without DNA. This CDR3 has 13 amino acids. Germline values: CDR1 DFQATT, CDR2 SNEGSKA (reference sequence). The CDR3 reads CSASGTRPGEQYF.